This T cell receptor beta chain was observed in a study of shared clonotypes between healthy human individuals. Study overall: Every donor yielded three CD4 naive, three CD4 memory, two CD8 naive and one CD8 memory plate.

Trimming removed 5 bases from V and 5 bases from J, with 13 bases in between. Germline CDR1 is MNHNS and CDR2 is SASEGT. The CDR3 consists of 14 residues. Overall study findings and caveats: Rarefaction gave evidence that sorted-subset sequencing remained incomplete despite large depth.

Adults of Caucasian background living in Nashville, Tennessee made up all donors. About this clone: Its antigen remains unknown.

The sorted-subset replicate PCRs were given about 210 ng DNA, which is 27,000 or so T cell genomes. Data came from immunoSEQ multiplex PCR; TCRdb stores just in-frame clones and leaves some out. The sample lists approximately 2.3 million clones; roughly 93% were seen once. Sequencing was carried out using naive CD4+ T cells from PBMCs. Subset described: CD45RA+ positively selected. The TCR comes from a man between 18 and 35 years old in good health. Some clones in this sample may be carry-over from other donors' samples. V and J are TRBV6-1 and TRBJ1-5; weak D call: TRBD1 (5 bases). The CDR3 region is CASSFAGRDQPQHF. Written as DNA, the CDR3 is TGTGCCAGCAGTTTTGCGGGGCGGGATCAGCCCCAGCATTTT.